Sequencing of this TCR beta chain was carried out in a study of cytomegalovirus exposure and HLA in healthy donors. Study observations and caveats: When the data were analyzed later, several of the most significant clusters appeared to be linked to common viral pathogens.

Vbeta (60) and Jbeta (13) primers were used in the PCR. Measured with immunoSEQ multiplex PCR; TCRdb has only the in-frame clones, and not every one. Of about 190,000 clones in the sample, over 80% were seen once. Looked up from germline, CDR1 is SGHTA and CDR2 is FQGNSA. V lost 5 bases, J lost 1 base, and 18 bases lay in between. The CDR3 spans 18 residues. As to this clone: The antigen remains unidentified.

Sequencing was performed on PBMCs. This sequence was found in a man aged 45-65 years in good health and CMV-seronegative. This sequence joins TRBV7-2 and TRBJ1-6; D perhaps matches TRBD1 (6 bases). In DNA form, the CDR3 reads TGTGCCAGCAGCCCCACCTCTGGCAGGGGATCCTATAATTCACCCCTCCACTTT. Its translation is CASSPTSGRGSYNSPLHF.